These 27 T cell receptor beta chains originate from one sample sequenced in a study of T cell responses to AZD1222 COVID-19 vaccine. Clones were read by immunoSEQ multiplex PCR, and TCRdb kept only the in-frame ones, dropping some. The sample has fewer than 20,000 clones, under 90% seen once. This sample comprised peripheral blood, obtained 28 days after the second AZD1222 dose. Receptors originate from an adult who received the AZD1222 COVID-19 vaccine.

The chain's CDR3 is CASSLAGPSDHEQYF. The CDR3 DNA is TGTGCCAGCAGCTTAGCGGGGCCCTCCGACCACGAGCAGTACTTC. This chain uses TRBV7-9 with TRBJ2-7; TRBD1 is a possible D gene (5 bases). CDR1 and CDR2 from the germline V gene are SEHNR and FQNEAQ (reference sequence). V was shortened by 0 bases and J by 5 bases, with 14 bases between the two germline ends. The CDR3 has 15 residues.

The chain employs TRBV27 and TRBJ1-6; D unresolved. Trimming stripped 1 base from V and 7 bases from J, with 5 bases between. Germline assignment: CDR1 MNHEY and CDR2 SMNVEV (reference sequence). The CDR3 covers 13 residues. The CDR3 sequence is CASSLLINSPLHF. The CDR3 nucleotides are TGTGCCAGCAGTTTATTAATCAATTCACCCCTCCACTTT.

CDR3 sequence reads: CASSFGYGYTF. CDR3 coding DNA: TGTGCCAGCAGTTTCGGCTATGGCTACACCTTC. The V call is TRBV12-3 or TRBV12-4, the J call TRBJ1-2; D not resolved. The V and J ends lost 3 bases and 4 bases respectively, with 3 bases between them. The CDR3 runs 11 residues.

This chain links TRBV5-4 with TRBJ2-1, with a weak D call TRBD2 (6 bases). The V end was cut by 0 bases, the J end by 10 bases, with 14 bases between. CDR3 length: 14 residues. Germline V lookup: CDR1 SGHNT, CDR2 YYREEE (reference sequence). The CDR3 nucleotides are TGTGCCAGCAGCTTGGGGGACTCCCTCCGAGAGCAGTTCTTC. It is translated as CASSLGDSLREQFF.

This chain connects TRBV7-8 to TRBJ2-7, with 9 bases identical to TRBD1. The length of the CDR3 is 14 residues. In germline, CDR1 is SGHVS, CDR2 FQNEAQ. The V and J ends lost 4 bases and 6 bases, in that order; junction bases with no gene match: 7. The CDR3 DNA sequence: TGTGCCAGCAGCTCGGGACAGGGTAATGGCGAGCAGTACTTC. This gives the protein CASSSGQGNGEQYF.

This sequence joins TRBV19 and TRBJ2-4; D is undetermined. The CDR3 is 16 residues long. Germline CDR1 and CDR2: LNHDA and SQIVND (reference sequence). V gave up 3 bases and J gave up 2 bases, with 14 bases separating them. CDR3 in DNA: TGTGCCAGTAGTATTGGCAGGTCGCTGTCCAAAAACATTCAGTACTTC. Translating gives CASSIGRSLSKNIQYF.

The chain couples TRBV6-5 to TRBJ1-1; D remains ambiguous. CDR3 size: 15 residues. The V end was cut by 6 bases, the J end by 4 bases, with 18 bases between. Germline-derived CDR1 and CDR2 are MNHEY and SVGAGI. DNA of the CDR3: TGTGCCAGCAGCCCCCCTCGGCTCGGCGGCACTGAAGCTTTCTTT. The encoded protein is CASSPPRLGGTEAFF.

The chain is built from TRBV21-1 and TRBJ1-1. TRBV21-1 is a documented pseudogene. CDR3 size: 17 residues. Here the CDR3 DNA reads TGTGCCAGCACCTCCCTAGTTTGGCCGCAGGCTGGAAGTGAAGCTTTCTTT. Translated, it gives CASTSLVWPQAGSEAFF.

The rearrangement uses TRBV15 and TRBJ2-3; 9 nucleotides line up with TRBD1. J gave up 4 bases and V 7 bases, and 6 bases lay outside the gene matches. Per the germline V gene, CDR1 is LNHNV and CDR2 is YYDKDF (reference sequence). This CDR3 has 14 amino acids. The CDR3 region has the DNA TGTGCCACCAAGCGGGACAGGGCGGCAGATACGCAGTATTTT. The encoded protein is CATKRDRAADTQYF. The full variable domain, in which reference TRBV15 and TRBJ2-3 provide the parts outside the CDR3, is DAMVIQNPRYQVTQFGKPVTLSCSQTLNHNVMYWYQQKSSQAPKLLFHYYDKDFNNEADTPDNFQSRRPNTSFCFLDIRSPGLGDTAMYLCATKRDRAADTQYFGPGTRLTVL.

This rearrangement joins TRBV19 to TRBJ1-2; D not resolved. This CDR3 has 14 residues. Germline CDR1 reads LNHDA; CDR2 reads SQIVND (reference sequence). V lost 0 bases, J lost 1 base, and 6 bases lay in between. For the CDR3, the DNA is TGTGCCAGTAGTATAGACGGGAATAACTATGGCTACACCTTC. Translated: CASSIDGNNYGYTF.

CDR3 region: CASSLTGAANNSPLHF. CDR3 in DNA: TGTGCCAGCTCCCTCACCGGGGCAGCTAATAATTCACCCCTCCACTTT. The V gene is TRBV4-2, the J gene TRBJ1-6, with a weak D call TRBD1 (5 bases). The CDR3 is 16 amino acids. CDR1 LGHNA and CDR2 YNFKEQ come from the germline V gene. V was shortened by 8 bases and J by 5 bases, with 19 bases between the two germline ends.

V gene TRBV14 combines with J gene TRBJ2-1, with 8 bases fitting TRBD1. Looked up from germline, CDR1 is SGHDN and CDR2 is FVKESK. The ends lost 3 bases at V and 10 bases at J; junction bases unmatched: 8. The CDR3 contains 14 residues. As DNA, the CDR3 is TGTGCCAGCAGCCAGAACAGGGGGTGGGGCGAGCAGTTCTTC. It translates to CASSQNRGWGEQFF.

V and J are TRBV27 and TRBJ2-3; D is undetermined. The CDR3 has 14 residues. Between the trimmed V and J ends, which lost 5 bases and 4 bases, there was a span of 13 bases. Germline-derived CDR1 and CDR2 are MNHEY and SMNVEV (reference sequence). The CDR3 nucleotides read TGTGCCAGCAGTCCCCACCTTGGGGCAGATACGCAGTATTTT. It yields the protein CASSPHLGADTQYF.

Here the CDR3 reads CASRAAGLNTGELFF. The CDR3 region has the DNA TGTGCCAGCAGGGCTGCGGGGCTGAACACCGGGGAGCTGTTTTTT. The rearrangement joins TRBV7-8 to TRBJ2-2; tentatively, D is TRBD2 (6 bases). Germline V CDR1 and CDR2: SGHVS, FQNEAQ. This CDR3 spans 15 amino acids. Trimming removed 6 bases at V and 1 base at J, with 12 bases between.

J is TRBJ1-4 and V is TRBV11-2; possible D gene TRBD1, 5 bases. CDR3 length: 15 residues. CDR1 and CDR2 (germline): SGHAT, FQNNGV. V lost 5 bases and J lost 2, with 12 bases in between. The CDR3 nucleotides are TGTGCCAGCAGCCAAGAGGGGCATACTAATGAAAAACTGTTTTTT. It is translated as CASSQEGHTNEKLFF.

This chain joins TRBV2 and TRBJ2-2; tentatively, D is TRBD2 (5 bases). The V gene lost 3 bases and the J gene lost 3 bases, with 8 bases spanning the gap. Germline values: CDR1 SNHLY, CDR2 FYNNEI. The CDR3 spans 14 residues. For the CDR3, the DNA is TGTGCCAGCAGTGAGTCGGGGTACACCGGGGAGCTGTTTTTT. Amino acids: CASSESGYTGELFF.

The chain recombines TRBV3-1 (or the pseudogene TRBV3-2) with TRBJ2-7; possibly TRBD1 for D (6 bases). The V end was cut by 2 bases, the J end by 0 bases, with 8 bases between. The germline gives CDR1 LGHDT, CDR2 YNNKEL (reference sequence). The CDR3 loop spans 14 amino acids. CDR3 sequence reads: CASSQPGHSYEQYF. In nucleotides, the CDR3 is TGTGCCAGCAGCCAACCGGGACACTCCTACGAGCAGTACTTC.

CDR3 sequence reads: CASSSGQIYSNQPQHF. CDR3 coding DNA: TGTGCCAGCAGCTCCGGACAGATTTATAGCAATCAGCCCCAGCATTTT. The V and J genes are TRBV7-2 and TRBJ1-5; tentative D call: TRBD1 (6 bases). Germline V gene data show CDR1 as SGHTA and CDR2 as FQGNSA. V gave up 4 bases and J gave up 0 bases, with 13 bases separating them. The CDR3 runs 16 residues.

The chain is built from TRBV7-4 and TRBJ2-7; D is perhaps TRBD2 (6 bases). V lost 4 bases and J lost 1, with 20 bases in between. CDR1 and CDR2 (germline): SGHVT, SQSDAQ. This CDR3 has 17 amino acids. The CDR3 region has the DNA TGTGCCAGCAGCTATGACGGAGGGCTTAAAGAGTCCTACGAGCAGTACGTC. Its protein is CASSYDGGLKESYEQYV.

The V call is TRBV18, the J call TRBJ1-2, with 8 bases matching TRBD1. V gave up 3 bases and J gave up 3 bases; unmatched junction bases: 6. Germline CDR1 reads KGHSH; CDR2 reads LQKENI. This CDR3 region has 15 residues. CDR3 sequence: CASSPLTGEDYGYTF. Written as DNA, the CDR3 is TGTGCCAGCTCACCCTTGACAGGGGAGGACTATGGCTACACCTTC.

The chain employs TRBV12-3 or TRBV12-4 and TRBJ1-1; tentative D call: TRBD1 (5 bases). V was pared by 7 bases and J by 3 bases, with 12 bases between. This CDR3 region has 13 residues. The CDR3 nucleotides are TGTGCCAGCACCCTTCGGGGGTACACTGAAGCTTTCTTT. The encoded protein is CASTLRGYTEAFF.

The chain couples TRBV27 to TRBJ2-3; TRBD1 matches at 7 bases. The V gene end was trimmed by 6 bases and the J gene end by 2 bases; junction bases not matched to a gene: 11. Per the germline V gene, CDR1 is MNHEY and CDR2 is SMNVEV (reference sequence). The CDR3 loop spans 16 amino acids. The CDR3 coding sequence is TGTGCCAGCAGGCGTCCGGGACAGCGACACACAGATACGCAGTATTTT. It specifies CASRRPGQRHTDTQYF.

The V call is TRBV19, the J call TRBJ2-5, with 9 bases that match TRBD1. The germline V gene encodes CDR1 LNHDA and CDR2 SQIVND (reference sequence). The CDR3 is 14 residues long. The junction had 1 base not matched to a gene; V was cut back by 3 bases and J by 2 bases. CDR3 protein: CASSMDRGQETQYF. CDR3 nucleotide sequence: TGTGCCAGTAGTATGGACAGGGGTCAAGAGACCCAGTACTTC.

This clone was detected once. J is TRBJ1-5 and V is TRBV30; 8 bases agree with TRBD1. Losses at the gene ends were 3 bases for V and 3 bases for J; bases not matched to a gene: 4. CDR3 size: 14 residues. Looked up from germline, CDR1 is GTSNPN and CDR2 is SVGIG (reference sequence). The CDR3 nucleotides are TGTGCCTGGAGCCGGACAGGGAACAATCAGCCCCAGCATTTT. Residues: CAWSRTGNNQPQHF.

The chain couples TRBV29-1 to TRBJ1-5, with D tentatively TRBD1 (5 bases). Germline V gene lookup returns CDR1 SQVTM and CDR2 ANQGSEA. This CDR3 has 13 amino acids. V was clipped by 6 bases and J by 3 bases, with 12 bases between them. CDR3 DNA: TGCAGCGTCGCGACAGCTCTCAATCAGCCCCAGCATTTT. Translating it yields CSVATALNQPQHF.

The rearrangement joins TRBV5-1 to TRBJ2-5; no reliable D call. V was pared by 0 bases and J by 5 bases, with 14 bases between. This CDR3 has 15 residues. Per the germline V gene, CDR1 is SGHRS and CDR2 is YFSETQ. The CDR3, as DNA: TGCGCCAGCAGCTTGGGCAGCCCCACAGCGGAGACCCAGTACTTC. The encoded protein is CASSLGSPTAETQYF.

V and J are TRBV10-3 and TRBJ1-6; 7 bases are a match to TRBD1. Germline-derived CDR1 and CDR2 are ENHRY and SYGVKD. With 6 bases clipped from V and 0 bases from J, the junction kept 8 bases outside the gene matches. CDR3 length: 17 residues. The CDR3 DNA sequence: TGTGCCATCAGCCCGACAGGGACCAGCTCCTATAATTCACCCCTCCACTTT. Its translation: CAISPTGTSSYNSPLHF.